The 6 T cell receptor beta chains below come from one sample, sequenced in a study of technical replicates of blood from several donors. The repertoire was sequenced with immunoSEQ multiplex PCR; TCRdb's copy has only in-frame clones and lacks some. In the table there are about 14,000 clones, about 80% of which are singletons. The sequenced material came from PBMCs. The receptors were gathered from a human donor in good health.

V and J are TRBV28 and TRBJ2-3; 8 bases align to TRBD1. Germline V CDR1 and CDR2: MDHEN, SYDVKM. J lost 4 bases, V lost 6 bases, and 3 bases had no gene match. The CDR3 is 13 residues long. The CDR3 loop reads CASRETGADTQYF. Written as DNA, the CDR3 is TGTGCCAGCAGGGAGACAGGGGCAGATACGCAGTATTTT.

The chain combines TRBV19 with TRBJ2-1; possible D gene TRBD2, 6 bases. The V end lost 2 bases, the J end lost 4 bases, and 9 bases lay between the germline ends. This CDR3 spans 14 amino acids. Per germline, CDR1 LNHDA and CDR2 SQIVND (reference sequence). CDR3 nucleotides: TGTGCCAGTAGTATAATGGAGGGTTACAATGAGCAGTTCTTC. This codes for CASSIMEGYNEQFF.

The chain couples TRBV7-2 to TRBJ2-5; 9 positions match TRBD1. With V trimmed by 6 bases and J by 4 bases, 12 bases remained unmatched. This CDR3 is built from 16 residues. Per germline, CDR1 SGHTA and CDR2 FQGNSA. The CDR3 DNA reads TGTGCCAGCAGTAGGGGGGGGACAGGGAAAGGAGAGACCCAGTACTTC. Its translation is CASSRGGTGKGETQYF. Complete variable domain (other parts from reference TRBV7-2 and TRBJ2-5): GAGVSQSPSNKVTEKGKDVELRCDPISGHTALYWYRQSLGQGLEFLIYFQGNSAPDKSGLPSDRFSAERTGGSVSTLTIQRTQQEDSAVYLCASSRGGTGKGETQYFGPGTRLLVL.

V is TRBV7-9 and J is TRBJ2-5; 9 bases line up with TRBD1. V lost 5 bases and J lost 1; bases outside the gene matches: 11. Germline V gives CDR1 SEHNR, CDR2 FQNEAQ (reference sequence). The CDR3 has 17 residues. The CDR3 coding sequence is TGTGCCAGCAGCGAAACCCTTGGGACAGGGCGCCAAGAGACCCAGTACTTC. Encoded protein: CASSETLGTGRQETQYF.

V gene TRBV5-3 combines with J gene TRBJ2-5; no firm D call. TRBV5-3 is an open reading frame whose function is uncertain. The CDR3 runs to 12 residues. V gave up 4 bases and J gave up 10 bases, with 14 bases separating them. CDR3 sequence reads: CARSPGFDVQYF. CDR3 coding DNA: TGTGCCAGAAGCCCGGGTTTCGACGTCCAGTACTTC.

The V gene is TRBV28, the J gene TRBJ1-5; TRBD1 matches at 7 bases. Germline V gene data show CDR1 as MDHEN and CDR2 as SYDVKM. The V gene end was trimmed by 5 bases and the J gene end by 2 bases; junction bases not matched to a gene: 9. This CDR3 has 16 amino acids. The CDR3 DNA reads TGTGCCAGCAGTCCAGCCTACAGGGGAGGCAATCAGCCCCAGCATTTT. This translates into CASSPAYRGGNQPQHF. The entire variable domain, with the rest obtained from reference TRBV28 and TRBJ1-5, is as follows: DVKVTQSSRYLVKRTGEKVFLECVQDMDHENMFWYRQDPGLGLRLIYFSYDVKMKEKGDIPEGYSVSREKKERFSLILESASTNQTSMYLCASSPAYRGGNQPQHFGDGTRLSIL.